The following is a T cell receptor beta chain sequence with its context. V lost 6 bases to trimming and J lost 2 bases, with 17 bases between them. Per germline, CDR1 MNHEY and CDR2 SMNVEV (reference sequence). The CDR3 loop spans 16 amino acids. The data were taken from a study of T cells in narcolepsy. Using immunoSEQ multiplex PCR, the repertoire was profiled, and TCRdb retains in-frame clones only, with some absent. The table lists 25,000 to 35,000 clones, under 85% of them singletons. The sequenced material came from memory (CD45RA-) CD4+ T cells from blood. The chain recombines TRBV27 with TRBJ2-1; D perhaps matches TRBD2 (5 bases). The sequence was obtained from a human donor in good health. For the CDR3, the DNA is TGTGCCAGCAGCTCTAGGCGGGCGGCGGCCTACAATGAGCAGTTCTTC. It specifies CASSSRRAAAYNEQFF.